This T cell receptor (beta chain) is drawn from a study of response to subunit inactivated influenza vaccine. The CDR3 is 15 amino acids. Germline V gene sequence: CDR1 MNHEY, CDR2 SVGAGI. With V trimmed by 2 bases and J by 8 bases, 7 bases remained unmatched. TCRdb independently ran MiXCR on the RT-PCR reads; one entry per CDR3 protein. In the table there are about 480,000 distinct CDR3 sequences, around 25% of which are singletons. Sequencing was performed on CD4+ T cells sorted from PBMCs, taken about 5 days after vaccination. The chain links TRBV6-5 to TRBJ2-1, with TRBD1 matching 9 bases. The TCR was taken from a man aged 50-60 years who received an inactivated influenza vaccine. DNA of the CDR3: TGTGCCAGCAGTTACCGGGAAGACAGGGGGTATGAGCAGTTCTTC. This sequence encodes CASSYREDRGYEQFF.